A single sample is the source of the 26 T cell receptor beta chains below, sequenced in a study of cytomegalovirus exposure and HLA in healthy donors. Primers for the PCR totalled 60 Vbeta and 13 Jbeta. Produced via immunoSEQ multiplex PCR; TCRdb's table is partial and in-frame only. The sample has 110,000 or so clones, around 15% seen once. Sequencing was performed on PBMCs. Receptors originate from a female donor in good health and CMV-seronegative.

The chain couples TRBV7-8 to TRBJ2-7, with D possibly TRBD1 on 5 matching bases. V was clipped by 3 bases and J by 1 base, with 10 bases between them. This CDR3 has 14 residues. Germline CDR1 is SGHVS and CDR2 is FQNEAQ. CDR3 in DNA: TGTGCCAGCAGCTTCTCAGGGTGGTCCTACGAGCAGTACTTC. This encodes CASSFSGWSYEQYF.

This clone was counted between two and nine times. This sequence joins TRBV28 and TRBJ1-1; 10 bases line up with TRBD1. The CDR3 sequence is 14 residues long. The germline CDR1 and CDR2 sequences are MDHEN and SYDVKM. After removal of 4 bases from V and 5 bases from J, the junction contained 4 bases not matched to a gene. Here the CDR3 DNA reads TGTGCCAGCAGTTGGGGACAGGGGAGAACTGAAGCTTTCTTT. This sequence encodes CASSWGQGRTEAFF.

This clone has more than one count but fewer than ten. The chain carries TRBV6-6 and TRBJ2-6; D possibly corresponds to TRBD2 (6 bases). The CDR3 is made up of 16 amino acids. V dropped 5 bases and J dropped 1 base, with 12 bases sitting between them. In germline, CDR1 is MNHNY, CDR2 SVGAGI (reference sequence). CDR3 DNA sequence: TGTGCCAGCAGTAACCCCGGAGGGTCTGGGGCCAACGTCCTGACTTTC. It specifies CASSNPGGSGANVLTF.

This clone has more than one count but fewer than ten. This rearrangement joins TRBV27 to TRBJ2-7; 13 bases are a match to TRBD2. CDR1 is MNHEY and CDR2 is SMNVEV in the germline V gene (reference sequence). The CDR3 is 15 residues long. V was pared by 5 bases and J by 1 base, with 2 bases of the junction left unmatched. The CDR3 spells CASSRLAGGSYEQYF. The DNA of the CDR3 is TGTGCCAGCAGTCGACTAGCGGGGGGATCCTACGAGCAGTACTTC.

This clone appeared a few times. This rearrangement joins TRBV5-1 to TRBJ1-4; 8 nucleotides agree with TRBD1. After removal of 3 bases from V and 0 bases from J, the junction contained 1 base not matched to a gene. Germline CDR1 SGHRS, CDR2 YFSETQ. CDR3 length: 15 residues. The CDR3 DNA follows: TGCGCCAGCAGCTCACAGGGGGCAACTAATGAAAAACTGTTTTTT. Amino acids: CASSSQGATNEKLFF.

V usage is TRBV5-8 and J usage is TRBJ2-1, with 8 nucleotides matching TRBD1. This CDR3 comprises 14 residues. Per germline, CDR1 SGHTS and CDR2 YDEGEE. V trimming: 3 bases; J trimming: 10 bases; junction bases outside the gene matches: 9. DNA for the CDR3: TGTGCCAGCAGCTACCCCCCCGGGACAGGCGAGCAGTTCTTC. Residues: CASSYPPGTGEQFF. The full variable domain, in which reference TRBV5-8 and TRBJ2-1 provide the parts outside the CDR3, is EAGVTQSPTHLIKTRGQQATLRCSPISGHTSVYWYQQALGLGLQFLLWYDEGEERNRGNFPPRFSGRQFPNYSSELNVNALELEDSALYLCASSYPPGTGEQFFGPGTRLTVL.

The rearrangement uses TRBV30 and TRBJ2-5; the match to TRBD1 covers 7 bases. The closer fit of TRBJ2-7 to the DNA end suggests the J call may be wrong. The CDR3 spans 14 residues. Germline CDR1 reads GTSNPN; CDR2 reads SVGIG (reference sequence). The CDR3 DNA follows: TGTGCCTGGAGTATGGCAGGGGGATCCTACGAGCAGTACTTC. Amino acids: CAWSMAGGSYEQYF.

CDR3 coding DNA: TGTGCCATCAGTACGAACCAGGGGGTTGGTACTGAAGCTTTCTTT. It codes for CAISTNQGVGTEAFF. The rearrangement links TRBV10-3 to TRBJ1-1; 7 bases agree with TRBD1. This CDR3 is 15 amino acids long. J lost 5 bases, V lost 5 bases, and 11 bases had no gene match. CDR1 is ENHRY and CDR2 is SYGVKD in the germline V gene.

A few counts support this clone. The chain uses TRBV20-1 and TRBJ2-7; D uncertain. With 3 bases removed from V and 9 bases from J, the gap between germline ends came to 9 bases. The CDR3 sequence is 10 residues long. Germline V gene lookup returns CDR1 DFQATT and CDR2 SNEGSKA (reference sequence). DNA for the CDR3: TGCAGTGCTAGTGCCTCCGGGCAGTACTTC. Protein product: CSASASGQYF.

The table lists this clone with a few counts. The chain combines TRBV5-1 with TRBJ2-7; D call uncertain. Trimming took off 4 bases at V and 0 bases at J, with 17 bases between the two ends. CDR1 is SGHRS and CDR2 is YFSETQ in the germline V gene. The CDR3 runs 16 residues. The CDR3 region is CASSLGVERISYEQYF. DNA of the CDR3: TGCGCCAGCAGCCTTGGAGTTGAACGAATCTCCTACGAGCAGTACTTC.

The chain combines TRBV28 with TRBJ2-3; no clear D. Germline lookup yields CDR1 MDHEN and CDR2 SYDVKM. The CDR3 is 14 amino acids. Trimming left V 6 bases short and J 5 bases short, with 15 bases between. As DNA, the CDR3 is TGTGCCAGCAGACAGCCCCTCCCTAAAGATACGCAGTATTTT. Translating gives CASRQPLPKDTQYF. The full variable domain, in which reference TRBV28 and TRBJ2-3 provide the parts outside the CDR3, is DVKVTQSSRYLVKRTGEKVFLECVQDMDHENMFWYRQDPGLGLRLIYFSYDVKMKEKGDIPEGYSVSREKKERFSLILESASTNQTSMYLCASRQPLPKDTQYFGPGTRLTVL.

V and J are TRBV15 and TRBJ2-4, with TRBD2 identical over 8 bases. The J segment lost 7 bases and the V segment lost 5 bases, leaving 13 bases of the junction unmatched. The CDR3 contains 16 residues. CDR1 is LNHNV and CDR2 is YYDKDF in the germline V gene (reference sequence). CDR3 in amino acids: CATSGPFSRGVNIQYF. The DNA of the CDR3 is TGTGCCACCAGCGGACCTTTCTCGCGGGGGGTTAACATTCAGTACTTC.

The sample holds a few counts of this clone. The rearrangement uses TRBV6-5 and TRBJ1-4; weak D call: TRBD1 (5 bases). Germline CDR1 is MNHEY and CDR2 is SVGAGI. Deletions cut 5 bases from V and 8 bases from J, with 12 bases between. The CDR3 length is 13 residues. CDR3 residues: CASSQGLGEKLFF. For the CDR3, the DNA is TGTGCCAGCAGTCAGGGATTGGGAGAAAAACTGTTTTTT.

This clone appeared a few times. CDR3 coding DNA: TGCGCCAGCAGACCGGGACAGGGGATCTACGAGCAGTACTTC. This translates into CASRPGQGIYEQYF. V is TRBV5-1 and J is TRBJ2-7, with TRBD1 identical over 10 bases. The CDR3 is 14 amino acids. Germline V gene sequence: CDR1 SGHRS, CDR2 YFSETQ. V was clipped by 5 bases and J by 3 bases; unmatched bases: 5.

The rearrangement uses TRBV7-9 and TRBJ2-1, with D perhaps matching TRBD2 (5 bases). Germline V gene lookup returns CDR1 SEHNR and CDR2 FQNEAQ (reference sequence). CDR3 length: 15 residues. Trimming removed 1 base from V and 4 bases from J, with 11 bases in between. In nucleotides, the CDR3 is TGTGCCAGCAGCTTAGGCCGGGATTATTACAATGAGCAGTTCTTC. It is translated as CASSLGRDYYNEQFF.

This clone occurred a few times. The rearrangement uses TRBV28 and TRBJ1-5; D possibly corresponds to TRBD1 (6 bases). The V end lost 5 bases, the J end lost 4 bases, and 15 bases lay between the germline ends. Per the germline V gene, CDR1 is MDHEN and CDR2 is SYDVKM. The CDR3 loop spans 15 amino acids. This CDR3 is CASSALRDINQPQHF. In nucleotides, the CDR3 is TGTGCCAGCAGTGCCCTCCGGGACATAAATCAGCCCCAGCATTTT. Full variable domain (remainder filled in from reference TRBV28 and TRBJ1-5): DVKVTQSSRYLVKRTGEKVFLECVQDMDHENMFWYRQDPGLGLRLIYFSYDVKMKEKGDIPEGYSVSREKKERFSLILESASTNQTSMYLCASSALRDINQPQHFGDGTRLSIL.

This clone has more than one count but fewer than ten. The J gene is TRBJ1-2, the V gene TRBV5-1; no definite D call. V lost 5 bases and J lost 4, with 15 bases in between. This CDR3 is built from 14 residues. Germline V lookup: CDR1 SGHRS, CDR2 YFSETQ. The CDR3 protein is CASRGETPSYGYTF. CDR3 bases: TGCGCCAGCAGGGGTGAGACACCATCCTATGGCTACACCTTC.

The CDR3 region is CASSQDNSGTEAFF. The CDR3 nucleotides are TGCGCCAGCAGCCAAGATAACTCGGGGACTGAAGCTTTCTTT. This sequence joins TRBV4-3 and TRBJ1-1; unclear D gene. With 0 bases removed from V and 5 bases from J, the gap between germline ends came to 10 bases. The CDR3 totals 14 residues. Germline CDR1 and CDR2: LGHNA and YSLEER.

This clone came up a few times. The chain combines TRBV5-6 with TRBJ2-6; 11 nucleotides agree with TRBD2. This CDR3 region has 19 residues. Losses at the gene ends were 4 bases for V and 0 bases for J; bases not matched to a gene: 9. Germline values: CDR1 SGHDT, CDR2 YYEEEE. CDR3 in amino acids: CASSTGLAGDSSGANVLTF. The CDR3 DNA reads as TGTGCCAGCAGCACCGGACTAGCGGGTGATAGCTCTGGGGCCAACGTCCTGACTTTC.

This clone has just one count. The CDR3 region is CASSLARDRGSFF. CDR3 in DNA: TGTGCCAGCAGCTTAGCGCGGGACAGGGGATCTTTCTTT. The chain couples TRBV7-9 to TRBJ1-1; 10 positions match TRBD1. CDR3 length equals 13 residues. J was trimmed by 12 bases and V by 0 bases; bases with no gene match: 4. Germline V gene lookup returns CDR1 SEHNR and CDR2 FQNEAQ (reference sequence).

In its sample, this clone was seen once. The genes are TRBV4-3 and TRBJ2-7; D might be TRBD1 (6 bases). Germline loops: CDR1 LGHNA, CDR2 YSLEER. CDR3 size: 16 residues. The V and J ends lost 0 bases and 3 bases respectively, with 15 bases between them. The CDR3 is CASSQDPNPGVYEQYF. CDR3 DNA: TGCGCCAGCAGCCAAGATCCCAACCCAGGGGTCTACGAGCAGTACTTC.

This clone was found a few times. J is TRBJ1-2 and V is TRBV29-1; TRBD1 matches at 7 bases. The CDR3 consists of 13 residues. CDR1 and CDR2 (germline): SQVTM, ANQGSEA. Germline trimming cut 3 bases from V and 4 bases from J; bases unmatched to any gene: 5. The CDR3 DNA reads as TGCAGCGTTGATCCCGGGACAGCCTATGGCTACACCTTC. This translates into CSVDPGTAYGYTF.

The rearrangement joins TRBV6-1 to TRBJ1-2; 9 nucleotides agree with TRBD1. Germline V gene lookup returns CDR1 MNHNS and CDR2 SASEGT. The CDR3 runs to 17 residues. The ends lost 3 bases at V and 4 bases at J; junction bases unmatched: 12. Here the CDR3 reads CASSERGQGSLGYGYTF. In DNA form, the CDR3 reads TGTGCCAGCAGTGAGAGGGGACAGGGTAGTTTAGGCTATGGCTACACCTTC.

This clone was counted only a few times. J is TRBJ1-1 and V is TRBV30, with D hard to call. Trimming took off 3 bases at V and 6 bases at J, with 8 bases between the two ends. Germline V gene lookup returns CDR1 GTSNPN and CDR2 SVGIG (reference sequence). The CDR3 spans 11 residues. Here the CDR3 reads CAWRERAEAFF. The CDR3 bases are TGTGCCTGGAGGGAGAGGGCTGAAGCTTTCTTT.

The chain combines TRBV4-2 with TRBJ1-6; 8 nucleotides agree with TRBD1. Losses at the gene ends were 1 base for V and 6 bases for J; bases not matched to a gene: 5. CDR1 and CDR2 (germline): LGHNA, YNFKEQ. The length of the CDR3 is 16 residues. Here the CDR3 reads CASSQAQGALNSPLHF. As DNA, the CDR3 is TGTGCCAGCAGCCAAGCCCAGGGGGCTCTTAATTCACCCCTCCACTTT.

This clone showed up just a few times. V gene TRBV4-3 combines with J gene TRBJ1-4; D remains ambiguous. Trimming removed 2 bases from V and 11 bases from J, with 15 bases in between. The CDR3 totals 14 residues. Germline V CDR1 and CDR2: LGHNA, YSLEER. The CDR3 sequence is CASSQSPRELKLFF. CDR3 sequence (DNA): TGCGCCAGCAGCCAATCGCCCCGAGAGCTGAAACTGTTTTTT.